The rows below give T cell receptor beta chains drawn from one sample of a study of T-cell reconstitution after alpha-beta-depleted transplantation in children. TCRdb processed the PCR reads anew with MiXCR; each CDR3 protein has one entry. The table has about 980,000 distinct CDR3 sequences, roughly 31% seen once. The sample here was PBMCs, mostly from graft donor cells, taken 360 days after TCRalphabeta/CD19-depleted stem cell transplant. The receptors originated from a boy younger than two who had a stem cell transplant for SCID, so the T cells may come from the graft donor. The conserved cysteine and the conserved F or W are not part of the CDR3 here. D genes are given only for firm matches.

J gene | D gene | V gene | CDR3 protein
TRBJ1-1 | TRBD1 | TRBV5-1 | ASSLGQGVDTEAF
TRBJ2-3 | TRBD2 | TRBV12-3/TRBV12-4 | ASSLARASGPPWETQY
TRBJ1-3 | . | TRBV5-1 | ASRTDGGNTIY
TRBJ2-3 | TRBD2 | TRBV6-1 | ASNLGRGASTDTQY
TRBJ2-3 | TRBD2 | TRBV5-1 | ASSYYGLAATPSTDTQY
TRBJ1-1 | TRBD1 | TRBV6-5 | ASSYSRTGGSHTEAF
TRBJ1-2 | . | TRBV28 | ASSLNDRGYT
TRBJ2-3 | TRBD2 | TRBV4-2 | ASSQEGRGGTDTQY
TRBJ2-1 | . | TRBV3-1 | ASSQVRYLYNEQF
TRBJ1-3 | . | TRBV6-5 | ASTWRNTIY
TRBJ1-1 | . | TRBV28 | ASSFFNGARITEAF
TRBJ1-2 | . | TRBV9 | ASSVGGQPGSYGYT
TRBJ2-1 | . | TRBV15 | ATSRDRRAGNEQF
TRBJ1-4 | TRBD1 | TRBV4-1 | ASSQVQGREGLF
TRBJ2-1 | . | TRBV12-3/TRBV12-4 | ALGGDEQF
TRBJ2-7 | TRBD1 | TRBV4-3 | ASSQRQGAAYEQY
TRBJ1-2 | . | TRBV5-5 | ASSLFGAINYGYT
TRBJ2-1 | TRBD1 | TRBV28 | ASSSPGQGRVRSYNEQF
TRBJ2-1 | TRBD1 | TRBV29-1 | SVFPGGEQF
TRBJ2-3 | TRBD2 | TRBV4-1 | ASSPGLAGGGDTQY
TRBJ1-1 | . | TRBV7-9 | ASSLAPEAF
TRBJ2-2 | TRBD1 | TRBV5-1 | ASSSSKLGGATGELF
TRBJ1-4 | TRBD1 | TRBV6-1 | ASSRRQGANEKLF
TRBJ2-3 | . | TRBV20-1 | SARDRTRNTQY
TRBJ2-3 | TRBD1 | TRBV20-1 | SARDHRDRVILGYTDTQY
TRBJ2-7 | . | TRBV28 | ASSLSSGEQY
TRBJ2-7 | . | TRBV5-1 | ASSFGAGGTYEQY
TRBJ1-5 | . | TRBV6-1 | ASSERQISNQPQH
TRBJ1-6 | TRBD1 | TRBV4-3 | ASSQLTGVNSPLH
TRBJ2-1 | TRBD2 | TRBV4-3 | ASSQGTSGLPSYNEQF
TRBJ2-1 | TRBD2 | TRBV18 | ASSPYPAGGYNEQF
TRBJ2-1 | TRBD2 | TRBV20-1 | SASGGPSSYNEQF
TRBJ2-7 | . | TRBV6-2/TRBV6-3 | ASSPALEQY
TRBJ1-1 | . | TRBV4-2 | ASSQGTGTANTEAF
TRBJ1-5 | . | TRBV12-3/TRBV12-4 | ASSPSWQPQH
TRBJ2-2 | TRBD2 | TRBV12-3/TRBV12-4 | ASSLEAGANTGELF
TRBJ1-2 | . | TRBV6-5 | ASSYPGRDGNYGYT
TRBJ1-3 | . | TRBV5-5 | ASSLRTGNTIY
TRBJ2-2 | . | TRBV3-1 | ASSPKLGVRGGELF
TRBJ2-3 | TRBD2 | TRBV5-1 | ASSPPTSGGAADTQY
TRBJ2-5 | TRBD1 | TRBV5-1 | ASSLAGQKRTQY
TRBJ2-1 | . | TRBV5-6 | ATTGRALNEQF
TRBJ2-5 | . | TRBV12-3/TRBV12-4 | ASSNRRDTQETQY
TRBJ2-7 | . | TRBV10-3 | AISEQDTGLYEQY
TRBJ2-3 | TRBD2 | TRBV29-1 | SVGGTQY
TRBJ2-7 | . | TRBV6-5 | ASSYGRGPYEQY
TRBJ2-2 | . | TRBV4-2 | ASSQVSGVGYGELF
TRBJ2-5 | TRBD2 | TRBV5-5 | ASSYWVLGGYQETQY
TRBJ2-1 | . | TRBV24-1 | ATSDAPGLLGYNEQF
TRBJ2-5 | . | TRBV12-3/TRBV12-4 | ASSFSVETQY
TRBJ1-2 | TRBD1 | TRBV4-2 | ASSQEENGTGEGGYT
TRBJ2-7 | . | TRBV11-1 | ASSYRAPSYEQY